One sample yielded the 4 T cell receptor beta chains listed below, sequenced in a study of T-cell reconstitution after alpha-beta-depleted transplantation in children. Preparation of the TCRbeta library was carried out with unique molecular identifiers. Each CDR3 protein gets one entry after TCRdb re-called the PCR reads with MiXCR. This table has under 300,000 distinct CDR3 sequences, around 10% appearing once. This material consisted of peripheral blood, taken 180 days after TCRalphabeta/CD19-depleted stem cell transplant. The receptors here all came from a male patient between 2 and 10 years old who had a stem cell transplant for chronic granulomatous disease, so the T cells may come from the graft donor.

This chain joins TRBV30 and TRBJ2-2, with D possibly called TRBD1 or TRBD2 (6 bases each). The CDR3 is 13 amino acids. Germline CDR1 reads GTSNPN; CDR2 reads SVGIG (reference sequence). Trimming left V 4 bases short and J 5 bases short, with 11 bases between. CDR3 sequence (DNA): TGTGCCTGGAATTTAGGGGGGACCGGGGAGCTGTTTTTT. Encoded protein: CAWNLGGTGELFF.

Regarding this clonotype: This clone may be a read error of a much larger clone one base away. V and J are TRBV7-9 and TRBJ1-5; D gene ambiguous. Germline V gives CDR1 SEHNR, CDR2 FQNEAQ (reference sequence). The CDR3 consists of 15 residues. In nucleotides, the CDR3 is TGTGCCAGCAGCTTAGCGGGGTTACCGAATCAGCACCAGCATTTT. It specifies CASSLAGLPNQHQHF.

This clonotype was recorded at least ten times. This chain links TRBV10-3 with TRBJ2-4; D unresolved. This CDR3 has 14 residues. Trimming pared 5 bases from V and 4 bases from J, leaving 12 bases between. Germline values: CDR1 ENHRY, CDR2 SYGVKD. The CDR3 DNA follows: TGTGCCATCAGTCGGGCCGGTGTTAAAAACATTCAGTACTTC. It yields the protein CAISRAGVKNIQYF.

This clonotype was found many times. The chain employs TRBV9 and TRBJ1-4; 8 bases line up with TRBD1. With 4 bases clipped from V and 4 bases from J, the junction kept 6 bases outside the gene matches. This CDR3 region has 15 residues. The germline V gene has CDR1 SGDLS and CDR2 YYNGEE. The CDR3 sequence is CASSLGQGFNEKLFF. The CDR3 DNA is TGTGCCAGCAGCCTCGGACAGGGATTTAATGAAAAACTGTTTTTT. Looking up the rest from reference TRBV9 and TRBJ1-4 gives the full variable domain: DSGVTQTPKHLITATGQRVTLRCSPRSGDLSVYWYQQSLDQGLQFLIQYYNGEERAKGNILERFSAQQFPDLHSELNLSSLELGDSALYFCASSLGQGFNEKLFFGSGTQLSVL.